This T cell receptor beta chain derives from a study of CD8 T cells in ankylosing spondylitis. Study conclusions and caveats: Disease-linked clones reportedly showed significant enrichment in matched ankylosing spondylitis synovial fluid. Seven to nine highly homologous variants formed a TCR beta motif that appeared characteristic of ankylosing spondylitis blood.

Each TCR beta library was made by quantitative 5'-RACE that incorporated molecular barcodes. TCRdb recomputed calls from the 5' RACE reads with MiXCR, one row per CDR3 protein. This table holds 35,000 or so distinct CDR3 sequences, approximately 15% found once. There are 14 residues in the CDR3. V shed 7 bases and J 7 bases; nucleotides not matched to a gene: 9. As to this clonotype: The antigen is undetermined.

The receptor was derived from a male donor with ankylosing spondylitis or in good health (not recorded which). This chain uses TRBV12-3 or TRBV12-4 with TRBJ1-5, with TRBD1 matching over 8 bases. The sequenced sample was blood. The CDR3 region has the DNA TGTGCCAGCACCCTGGACAGGGTAGGACAGCCCCAGCATTTT. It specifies CASTLDRVGQPQHF.